This TCR beta chain is from a study of tumor-infiltrating lymphocytes in primary liver carcinoma (dated by TCRdb to 2015 to 2018). Regarding the study in general: Of the five patients, three men and two women aged 30 to 69 years, four had hepatocellular carcinoma and one had combined HCC and intrahepatic cholangiocarcinoma. The tumors of the five patients were staged as T1-T3 N0M0, with maximum diameters ranging from about 4.2 to 10 cm. Each sample produced roughly 3.65 to 7.5 million productive TCRbeta reads, and read depth showed no significant difference between tissue types. The study combined TCRbeta repertoire sequencing, expression microarrays and whole-exome sequencing across five regions of each liver tumor, with adjacent normal tissue and blood. A total of roughly 35 specimens from 5 patients went through TCRbeta repertoire sequencing, namely 25 tumor regions, 5 adjacent noncancerous liver tissues and 5 peripheral blood samples. To link TCRbeta repertoire diversity with the local molecular phenotype, the approximately 27 tumor region samples were profiled using Agilent mRNA microarrays. High reproducibility was observed for the technical replicate repertoires, with mean shared-clone rates approximately 0.92 and correlation coefficients above 0.95. Study-wide conclusions, independent of this receptor: Comparison of CD4+ and CD8+ T cell repertoires was precluded by the use of bulk unsorted samples. Only the TCR beta chain was sequenced, so true repertoire diversity is likely underestimated because unpaired alpha chains were not captured. Repertoire overlap was found to be higher between tumor regions (mean roughly 35%) than between tumor-adjacent (roughly 17%) or tumor-blood (about 15%) pairs, consistent with antigen-driven expansion. With just 4 or 5 patients in the study, the authors point out that the findings should be validated in a larger study. Only about 7-24% of top clones were present in all five regions of a tumor, suggesting spatial heterogeneity of tumor-infiltrating T cells. A significantly larger repertoire fraction was made up by the top 250 clones in tumors than in blood (p = 0.039).

In the germline V gene, CDR1 corresponds to MNHEY and CDR2 to SVGAGI. The CDR3 holds 14 amino acids from the cysteine to the phenylalanine. The read is trimmed to its CDR3 DNA, 42 bases read in frame from base 1. Total RNA and DNA were co-extracted from approximately 20-30 mg of bulk tissue with the AllPrep DNA/RNA mini kit, without cell sorting. Between late 2015 and early 2016, several patients in China with histopathologically diagnosed primary liver carcinoma had their tumors surgically resected. Patients had chronic HBV infection and were treatment-naive at sampling. Each tumor was sampled at five spatially separated regions: the superior, inferior, left-lateral and right-lateral poles and the tumor centre. Histology showed that every tumor sample contained more than 75% viable tumor cells. Each fresh piece of tumor and adjacent tissue was cut in two, with one half stored in RNAlater at -80 degrees C and the other half sent for histology.

About this clonotype: What antigen it recognizes has not been identified. Compared with germline, one end of the junction differs, possibly owing to a read error.

Starting from approximately 500 ng total RNA, TCRbeta-specific cDNA was produced by reverse transcription with a constant-region primer and ProtoScript II reverse transcriptase. Construction of the TCRbeta libraries relied on three nested rounds of multiplex PCR, following a slightly modified ARM-PCR procedure. Each of the first two PCR rounds ran for approximately 10 cycles and used multiplex TRBV1-TRBV30 forward primers together with a Cbeta reverse primer. A final 25-cycle PCR with Deep VentR polymerase added sample barcodes and Illumina adapters. Before sequencing, amplicons of 200-500 bp were purified from gel using a QIAquick gel extraction kit. An Illumina HiSeq 2500 was used to sequence the TCRbeta amplicons with 250-bp paired-end reads. The study's own analysis went as follows. Trimmomatic v0.33 was used to quality-trim the reads, and FLASH v1.2.11 was used to merge paired reads so that full CDR3 sequences could be recovered. V, D and J germline segments were assigned to the rearranged TCRbeta sequences using MiGEC v1.2.1b. Clonotype statistics, along with Shannon-Wiener diversity indices, were calculated using VDJtools v1.0.0. Except for diversity analysis, only each sample's 250 most abundant clonotypes were used in subsequent analyses to reduce sampling bias. TCRdb passed the public sequencing reads through fastp at Q25 and MiXCR, retaining productive beta sequences. Rows merge per CDR3 protein into single entries with the most common DNA and genes. TCRdb assigned the V and J calls; the authors' analysis was not used. In all, the sample holds 150,000 to 200,000 distinct CDR3 sequences, and approximately 80% of those were seen once. The ten largest account for about a sixth of the sample.

This TCR came from a man aged 35 to 55 with primary liver carcinoma and hepatitis B virus infection. The specimen was tumor tissue from primary liver carcinoma. The chain employs TRBV6-5 and TRBJ2-7; 7 of the junction bases match TRBD1. The DNA reads TGTGCCATCAGTTCTTCAGCGAGAGGGGGCGAACATTACTTC. Translated, this is CAISSSARGGEHYF.